Below, 13 T cell receptor beta chains from the same sample are listed, as sequenced in a study of T cell repertoires in cytomegalovirus infection. A single record per CDR3 protein comes from TCRdb applying MiXCR to the reads. The sample holds approximately 910,000 distinct CDR3 sequences, more than 25% seen once. No antigens are known for them. The sample was cultured CD8+ T cells from PBMCs, taken from culture after CMV antigen stimulation. The receptors stem from a human donor in good health (CMV status not recorded). Some clones in this sample may be carry-over from other donors' samples.

The chain couples TRBV27 to TRBJ2-7; possibly TRBD1 for D (5 bases). Germline-derived CDR1 and CDR2 are MNHEY and SMNVEV (reference sequence). This CDR3 is built from 15 residues. V lost 2 bases, J lost 3 bases, and 14 bases lay in between. The chain's CDR3 is CASSLDGQGYYEQYV. DNA for the CDR3: TGTGCCAGCAGTTTAGATGGGCAGGGTTACTACGAGCAGTACGTC.

This clonotype was seen only a few times. The rearrangement uses TRBV6-5 and TRBJ2-4, with TRBD2 as a possible D gene (6 bases). This CDR3 is 16 amino acids long. V was cut by 0 bases and J by 0 bases, with 9 bases left in between. CDR1 and CDR2 from the germline V gene are MNHEY and SVGAGI. The CDR3, as DNA: TGTGCCAGCAGTTACTCGGCGGGACTAGCCAAAAACATTCAGTACTTC. As protein: CASSYSAGLAKNIQYF.

V usage is TRBV12-3 or TRBV12-4 and J usage is TRBJ2-5; D might be TRBD2 (5 bases). V was trimmed by 3 bases and J by 1 base, leaving 21 bases between them. The CDR3 runs 18 residues. Here the CDR3 DNA reads TGTGCCAGCAGTTTTGAAGTTGAGTCGGGGTTGGGCCAAGAGACCCAGTACTTC. It specifies CASSFEVESGLGQETQYF.

The CDR3 reads CSARRRGGSTDTQYF. CDR3 DNA: TGCAGTGCTAGACGTAGAGGCGGTAGCACAGATACGCAGTATTTT. The rearrangement links TRBV20-1 to TRBJ2-3; unclear D gene. Trimming shortened V by 2 bases and J by 0 bases, and 12 bases separated the two germline ends. The CDR3 runs 15 residues. In germline, CDR1 is DFQATT, CDR2 SNEGSKA (reference sequence).

The CDR3 spells CSVEGGGVYNEQFF. CDR3 DNA sequence: TGCAGCGTTGAAGGGGGGGGGGTTTACAATGAGCAGTTCTTC. The chain carries TRBV29-1 and TRBJ2-1; 7 bases map to TRBD2. This CDR3 is built from 14 residues. CDR1 and CDR2 (germline): SQVTM, ANQGSEA. The trim removed 1 base at V and 4 bases at J, leaving 4 bases unmatched.

This clonotype was recorded a few times. The genes are TRBV9 and TRBJ2-5; D not certain. V gave up 0 bases and J gave up 5 bases, with 11 bases separating them. From germline, CDR1 is SGDLS and CDR2 YYNGEE. This CDR3 region has 14 residues. Here the CDR3 reads CASSVASSRETQYF. CDR3 DNA: TGTGCCAGCAGCGTAGCAAGTAGCCGGGAGACCCAGTACTTC. The variable domain in full, with the rest retrieved from reference TRBV9 and TRBJ2-5, is DSGVTQTPKHLITATGQRVTLRCSPRSGDLSVYWYQQSLDQGLQFLIQYYNGEERAKGNILERFSAQQFPDLHSELNLSSLELGDSALYFCASSVASSRETQYFGPGTRLLVL.

The chain recombines TRBV28 with TRBJ2-7; D is undetermined. Trimming took 10 bases from V and 4 from J, leaving 17 bases between them. Looked up from germline, CDR1 is MDHEN and CDR2 is SYDVKM. The CDR3 contains 13 residues. The CDR3 sequence is CATTATLGYEQYV. The DNA of the CDR3 is TGTGCCACCACAGCAACGCTAGGGTACGAGCAGTACGTC.

This chain joins TRBV19 and TRBJ1-1; D call uncertain. V lost 4 bases, J lost 0 bases, and 12 bases lay in between. This CDR3 is 15 amino acids long. Germline CDR1 and CDR2: LNHDA and SQIVND (reference sequence). The CDR3 loop reads CASSKATYMNTEAFF. CDR3 coding DNA: TGTGCCAGTAGTAAGGCCACCTACATGAACACTGAAGCTTTCTTT.

This clonotype was seen more than once but under ten times. This rearrangement joins TRBV28 to TRBJ2-3; 8 nucleotides align to TRBD2. Germline CDR1 reads MDHEN; CDR2 reads SYDVKM. This CDR3 has 20 amino acids. V gave up 5 bases and J gave up 4 bases; unmatched junction bases: 23. The CDR3 DNA reads as TGTGCCAGCAGTACTCGCTTTGCTCGCGGGGGGCTACTAGGCGCAGATACGCAGTATTTT. Translation: CASSTRFARGGLLGADTQYF.

The CDR3 here is CAIWAGAVNTGELFF. The CDR3 nucleotides are TGTGCCATCTGGGCAGGAGCGGTAAACACCGGGGAGCTGTTTTTT. V is TRBV10-3 and J is TRBJ2-2; D is possibly TRBD2 (5 bases). V was trimmed by 8 bases and J by 2 bases, leaving 15 bases between them. Looked up from germline, CDR1 is ENHRY and CDR2 is SYGVKD. This CDR3 is built from 15 residues.

This chain connects TRBV7-2 to TRBJ1-6, with a weak D call TRBD1 (6 bases). Trimming removed 6 bases from V and 6 bases from J, with 18 bases in between. The CDR3 runs 16 residues. Germline CDR1 and CDR2: SGHTA and FQGNSA. The CDR3 sequence is CASRSPGQGTNSPLHF. The CDR3, as DNA: TGTGCCAGCAGATCTCCGGGACAAGGAACTAATTCACCCCTCCACTTT.

This clonotype appeared many times. This chain uses TRBV6-1 with TRBJ2-7; TRBD1 matches 8 bases. Per the germline V gene, CDR1 is MNHNS and CDR2 is SASEGT. With 7 bases clipped from V and 5 bases from J, the junction kept 4 bases outside the gene matches. This CDR3 is 12 amino acids long. DNA of the CDR3: TGTGCCAGCAAGTCAGGGGGCCACGAGCAGTACGTC. Its translation: CASKSGGHEQYV.

This clonotype was picked up a small number of times. V is TRBV14 and J is TRBJ1-2; 9 bases map to TRBD1. There are 17 residues in the CDR3. V dropped 1 base and J dropped 2; count of bases not matched to a gene: 8. Germline CDR1 and CDR2: SGHDN and FVKESK. For the CDR3, the DNA is TGTGCCAGCAGCCAAGCAATCACAGGGGGCTGGAACTATGGCTACACCTTC. This codes for CASSQAITGGWNYGYTF.